The clone carrying this T cell receptor (beta chain) was detected many times. Per germline, CDR1 SGHTS and CDR2 YDEGEE. The CDR3 totals 14 residues. V lost 4 bases to trimming and J lost 1 base, with 11 bases between them. Before being chosen for sequencing, patients had shown CD8+CD57+ cell expansion by flow cytometry. At blood sampling, none of the patients had yet received therapy. CDR3 and TCR beta VDJ profiling relied on genomic DNA as the template. TCRdb reprocessed the reads via MiXCR and lists one record per CDR3 protein. Counted here are under 350,000 distinct CDR3 sequences, roughly 59% occurring once; the ten biggest clones make up around 1.3%. The sample belongs to a study of CD8+CD57+ T cells in acquired aplastic anemia. Study-level background: Recorded DNA amounts for sorted CD4+ and CD8+ cells had an average of 3.2 ug.

The chain joins TRBV5-8 to TRBJ1-1, with D unclear. This TCR derives from a human donor with aplastic anemia. Input material: sorted CD4+, CD8+, or CD8+CD57+ T cells (not recorded which) from PBMCs. The CDR3 reads CASSPMRGNTEAFF. DNA for the CDR3: TGTGCCAGCAGCCCGATGCGGGGGAACACTGAAGCTTTCTTT.